The 18 T cell receptor beta chains listed next were all sequenced from one sample in a study of blood T cells in healthy people across ages. Through a sample-barcoded 5' primer and a J-beta primer mix, a second PCR was run for roughly 6 to 11 cycles. TCRdb independently ran MiXCR on the 5' RACE reads; one entry per CDR3 protein. The sample yields hundreds of thousands of distinct CDR3 sequences, 52% seen once. What was sequenced was blood. The receptors originated from a woman of 80 years or more in good health.

In this sample, this clonotype turned up once. The chain carries TRBV27 and TRBJ2-7; TRBD2 aligns across 11 bases. With 6 bases clipped from V and 3 bases from J, the junction kept 7 bases outside the gene matches. CDR1 and CDR2 from the germline V gene are MNHEY and SMNVEV (reference sequence). CDR3 length: 15 residues. CDR3 amino acids: CASSRQTSGIYEQYF. CDR3 coding DNA: TGTGCCAGCAGCCGACAGACTAGCGGGATCTACGAGCAGTACTTC.

This clonotype occurred a few times. The J gene is TRBJ2-3, the V gene TRBV6-5; D gene unclear. Germline-derived CDR1 and CDR2 are MNHEY and SVGAGI. This CDR3 is 14 amino acids long. V was pared by 2 bases and J by 6 bases, with 12 bases between. This CDR3 is CASSYNHKVDTQYF. The CDR3 DNA is TGTGCCAGCAGTTACAACCACAAGGTTGATACGCAGTATTTT.

The V and J genes are TRBV3-1 and TRBJ1-5, with D unresolved. Trimming left V 3 bases short and J 5 bases short, with 5 bases between. CDR1 and CDR2 (germline): LGHDT, YNNKEL (reference sequence). CDR3 length equals 12 residues. In nucleotides, the CDR3 is TGTGCCAGCAGCCATACGGATCAGCCCCAGCATTTT. Its translation is CASSHTDQPQHF.

As for this clonotype: A junction boundary mismatches the germline segment, possibly from a read error. This chain links TRBV20-1 with TRBJ2-6; TRBD1 matches 9 bases. CDR3 length: 18 residues. Germline-derived CDR1 and CDR2 are DFQATT and SNEGSKA (reference sequence). The CDR3 coding sequence is TGCAGTGCTACCGGGGACAGGGAAGGACTCTCTGGGGCCAACATCCTGACTTTC. Protein: CSATGDREGLSGANILTF.

Points on this clonotype: A read error may explain this, as a much larger clone is one base away. The J gene is TRBJ2-7, the V gene TRBV29-1, with 7 bases matching TRBD2. The J segment lost 7 bases and the V segment lost 5 bases, leaving 14 bases of the junction unmatched. The CDR3 has 14 residues. The germline gives CDR1 SQVTM, CDR2 ANQGSEA. Here the CDR3 reads CSVRRREGFNEQYF. CDR3 bases: TGCAGCGTTCGGAGGAGGGAGGGCTTCAATGAGCAGTACTTC.

This sequence joins TRBV3-1 and TRBJ1-1, with TRBD1 matching over 8 bases. V lost 3 bases, J lost 5 bases, and 8 bases stayed unmatched. This CDR3 comprises 15 residues. CDR1 and CDR2 from the germline V gene are LGHDT and YNNKEL (reference sequence). Written as DNA, the CDR3 is TGTGCCAGCAGCCACCTAGGACAGGGAGAAACTGAAGCTTTCTTT. The encoded protein is CASSHLGQGETEAFF.

This rearrangement joins TRBV28 to TRBJ2-1; D perhaps matches TRBD1 (6 bases). The V and J ends lost 3 bases and 5 bases respectively, with 11 bases between them. Germline V lookup: CDR1 MDHEN, CDR2 SYDVKM. This CDR3 region has 14 residues. The CDR3 is CASSFRGRNNEQFF. The CDR3 nucleotides are TGTGCCAGCAGTTTCAGGGGACGCAACAATGAGCAGTTCTTC.

V usage is TRBV15 and J usage is TRBJ2-3; unclear D gene. Trimming removed 0 bases at V and 4 bases at J, with 11 bases between. Germline assignment: CDR1 LNHNV and CDR2 YYDKDF (reference sequence). This CDR3 comprises 15 residues. The CDR3 region has the DNA TGTGCCACCAGCAGAGAAGGCCGGTGGGCAGATACGCAGTATTTT. Protein: CATSREGRWADTQYF.

This clonotype was counted between two and nine times. The chain couples TRBV28 to TRBJ1-4; the D is unclear. The CDR3 length is 12 residues. Germline V gene data show CDR1 as MDHEN and CDR2 as SYDVKM. V shed 2 bases and J shed 8 bases, with 6 bases lying between them. The chain's CDR3 is CASSLLQEKLFF. The CDR3 nucleotides are TGTGCCAGCAGTTTACTTCAGGAAAAACTGTTTTTT.

Ten or more counts support this clonotype. The CDR3, as DNA: TGTGCCAGCAGCTTCACAGGGGGGGAGACCCAGTACTTC. Translating it yields CASSFTGGETQYF. The chain joins TRBV7-2 to TRBJ2-5; 8 bases align to TRBD1. Germline V lookup: CDR1 SGHTA, CDR2 FQGNSA. The CDR3 spans 13 residues. The V and J ends lost 3 bases and 5 bases, in that order; junction bases with no gene match: 2.

This clonotype was picked up many times. The CDR3 coding sequence is TGTGCCAGCAGCCAGAGTTGGGCTAATGAGCAGTTCTTC. Protein: CASSQSWANEQFF. The chain combines TRBV3-1 with TRBJ2-1, with D uncertain. The germline gives CDR1 LGHDT, CDR2 YNNKEL (reference sequence). Trimming stripped 3 bases from V and 7 bases from J, with 10 bases between. The CDR3 is 13 residues long.

This clonotype was counted between two and nine times. The V and J genes are TRBV2 and TRBJ2-7; 9 bases are shared with TRBD2. The germline V gene has CDR1 SNHLY and CDR2 FYNNEI. CDR3 length: 15 amino acids. V gave up 4 bases and J gave up 2 bases; unmatched junction bases: 6. The DNA for the CDR3 is TGTGCCAGCAGTGCCCCTAGCGGGACGACCTACGAGCAGTACTTC. Translated: CASSAPSGTTYEQYF.

This clonotype was counted at least ten times. V is TRBV6-4 and J is TRBJ1-1; the D gene is possibly TRBD1 (6 bases). CDR1 and CDR2 (germline): MRHNA, SNTAGT. The CDR3 contains 15 residues. Trimming removed 6 bases at V and 3 bases at J, with 17 bases between. CDR3 sequence (DNA): TGTGCCAGCAGCCCTGGGGGGGGCGCTTACACTGAAGCTTTCTTT. Its protein is CASSPGGGAYTEAFF.

The table lists this clonotype with a few counts. The chain has TRBV20-1 and TRBJ2-5; D is unresolved. The germline V gene encodes CDR1 DFQATT and CDR2 SNEGSKA (reference sequence). The CDR3 length is 14 residues. V dropped 1 base and J dropped 5 bases, with 14 bases sitting between them. CDR3 DNA sequence: TGCAGTGCTAGAGTGGGTGTTAGATCGGAGACCCAGTACTTC. Its translation is CSARVGVRSETQYF.

The gene calls are TRBV5-1 and TRBJ1-1, with unresolved D. Deletions cut 0 bases from V and 7 bases from J, with 7 bases between. The CDR3 totals 12 residues. Germline CDR1 is SGHRS and CDR2 is YFSETQ. The CDR3 DNA reads TGCGCCAGCAGCTTGGGCGGGGATGAAGCTTTCTTT. Translation gives CASSLGGDEAFF.

This clonotype was counted many times. The chain joins TRBV11-2 to TRBJ2-1, with 10 nucleotides matching TRBD2. This CDR3 contains 15 residues. Germline assignment: CDR1 SGHAT and CDR2 FQNNGV. V trimming: 6 bases; J trimming: 7 bases; junction bases outside the gene matches: 9. DNA of the CDR3: TGTGCCAGCAGGGACCTAGCGGGAGTGGTTAATGAGCAGTTCTTC. The encoded protein is CASRDLAGVVNEQFF.

This clonotype has a single count. The gene calls are TRBV28 and TRBJ2-5, with 12 bases aligning to TRBD2. The end of the DNA is better explained by TRBJ2-7, so the J call may be wrong. Per the germline V gene, CDR1 is MDHEN and CDR2 is SYDVKM. CDR3 size: 15 residues. The CDR3 sequence is CASSFWTSGAYEQYF. The DNA of the CDR3 is TGTGCCAGCAGTTTCTGGACTAGCGGGGCCTACGAGCAGTACTTC.

This clonotype was found many times. The chain uses TRBV12-3 or TRBV12-4 and TRBJ2-1; D is perhaps TRBD1 (6 bases). Trimming cost V 7 bases and J 2 bases, with 12 bases left between them. This CDR3 comprises 14 residues. The CDR3 nucleotides read TGTGCCAGCAACCCGGACAGAACCTACAATGAGCAGTTCTTC. Protein sequence: CASNPDRTYNEQFF.